The 23 T cell receptor beta chains below were found in one sample sequenced in a study of post-analysis software for immune sequencing data. Overall study findings and caveats: Comparison of patients with controls showed about 5 TRBV segments more frequent in patients, TRBV5-6, TRBV5-1 and TRBV20-1 among them.

Their antigen targets remain unknown. cDNA libraries for TCR beta contained unique molecular identifiers. One entry per CDR3 protein, called by TCRdb with MiXCR from the PCR reads. The sample contains fewer than 850,000 distinct CDR3 sequences, around 27% of which appear only once. Sequenced material: blood. These receptors came from a girl aged 10-17 years with multiple sclerosis.

This rearrangement joins TRBV20-1 to TRBJ1-4; D is undetermined. V was pared by 0 bases and J by 8 bases, with 13 bases between. The CDR3 consists of 14 residues. Germline-derived CDR1 and CDR2 are DFQATT and SNEGSKA (reference sequence). CDR3 nucleotides: TGCAGTGCTAGAGACCCAAATACCGGGGAAAAACTGTTTTTT. Protein sequence: CSARDPNTGEKLFF.

There are a few counts of this clonotype. The chain carries TRBV3-1 and TRBJ2-7; D is possibly TRBD1 or TRBD2 (5 bases each). Looked up from germline, CDR1 is LGHDT and CDR2 is YNNKEL (reference sequence). CDR3 length: 13 amino acids. V lost 4 bases and J 3 bases, leaving 10 bases between the germline ends. The CDR3 DNA sequence: TGTGCCAGCAGCCGGGGACCCTACTACGAGCAGTACTTC. Its protein product is CASSRGPYYEQYF.

Worth noting for this clonotype: No conserved phenylalanine or tryptophan ends this CDR3, so it is likely a read error. This chain links TRBV15 with TRBJ2-7, with TRBD1 as a possible D gene (5 bases). This CDR3 spans 16 amino acids. Between the trimmed V and J ends, which lost 3 bases and 0 bases, there was a span of 15 bases. The germline V gene encodes CDR1 LNHNV and CDR2 YYDKDF (reference sequence). CDR3 in DNA: TGTGCCACCAGCAGCCTGGGCTTTGGGGCCTCCTACGAGCAGTACTGC. Translating it yields CATSSLGFGASYEQYC.

This clonotype was counted between two and nine times. V and J are TRBV7-9 and TRBJ1-1; D call uncertain. The CDR3 covers 13 residues. Germline CDR1 is SEHNR and CDR2 is FQNEAQ (reference sequence). V was trimmed by 5 bases and J by 2 bases, leaving 9 bases between them. The CDR3 region is CASSVTDNTEAFF. The CDR3, as DNA: TGTGCCAGCAGCGTCACAGACAACACTGAAGCTTTCTTT.

This clonotype was seen a few times. This chain joins TRBV2 and TRBJ2-3; D remains ambiguous. The CDR3 consists of 16 residues. V dropped 6 bases and J dropped 2 bases, with 18 bases sitting between them. Germline V gene lookup returns CDR1 SNHLY and CDR2 FYNNEI. The CDR3 DNA follows: TGTGCCAGCAGCGGCCTGTCCAGCGCCCACACAGATACGCAGTATTTT. Encoded protein: CASSGLSSAHTDTQYF.

The CDR3 bases are TGCAGTGCTAGACCTTGGGACAGGGAGATTGGCAATCAGCCCCAGCATTTT. Protein product: CSARPWDREIGNQPQHF. The chain uses TRBV20-1 and TRBJ1-5; 9 bases agree with TRBD1. Looked up from germline, CDR1 is DFQATT and CDR2 is SNEGSKA (reference sequence). This CDR3 is built from 17 residues. V was clipped by 2 bases and J by 2 bases; unmatched bases: 10.

V usage is TRBV6-2 or TRBV6-3 and J usage is TRBJ2-4; D remains unclear. The V end lost 6 bases, the J end lost 15 bases, and 24 bases lay between the germline ends. The CDR3 spans 14 residues. The germline gives CDR1 MNHEY, CDR2 SVGEGT. CDR3 DNA sequence: TGTGCCAGCAGGGCGACATTTGTTTCCTACGAGCGGTACTTC. It is translated as CASRATFVSYERYF.

The chain recombines TRBV15 with TRBJ2-5, with TRBD2 identical over 9 bases. The J call may be in error: the DNA end matches TRBJ2-1 better. This CDR3 spans 17 amino acids. Germline CDR1 LNHNV, CDR2 YYDKDF (reference sequence). CDR3 residues: CATSTLSGGQYQETQFF. The CDR3 DNA sequence: TGTGCCACCAGCACGTTGAGCGGGGGGCAGTACCAAGAGACCCAGTTCTTC.

This clonotype was counted only a few times. The genes are TRBV5-1 and TRBJ2-1; weak D call: TRBD2 (6 bases). Germline V gives CDR1 SGHRS, CDR2 YFSETQ. Trimming removed 3 bases at V and 5 bases at J, with 18 bases between. This CDR3 is 16 amino acids long. CDR3 nucleotide sequence: TGCGCCAGCAGCTCGATCAACGGGGGTCGGGACAATGAGCAGTTCTTC. This codes for CASSSINGGRDNEQFF.

This clonotype turned up a few times. The V gene is TRBV5-6, the J gene TRBJ2-5; D might be TRBD1 or TRBD2, each matching 6 bases. Per the germline V gene, CDR1 is SGHDT and CDR2 is YYEEEE. Trimming shortened V by 6 bases and J by 4 bases, and 19 bases separated the two germline ends. CDR3 length: 15 residues. CDR3 loop: CASNHRALGGETQYF. CDR3 DNA: TGTGCCAGCAACCACAGGGCCTTGGGGGGAGAGACCCAGTACTTC. Supplemented by reference TRBV5-6 and TRBJ2-5, the full variable domain reads DAGVTQSPTHLIKTRGQQVTLRCSPKSGHDTVSWYQQALGQGPQFIFQYYEEEERQRGNFPDRFSGHQFPNYSSELNVNALLLGDSALYLCASNHRALGGETQYFGPGTRLLVL.

V gene TRBV29-1 combines with J gene TRBJ1-1; D gene uncertain. Germline CDR1 and CDR2: SQVTM and ANQGSEA. V was cut by 4 bases and J by 0 bases, with 9 bases left in between. The CDR3 contains 13 residues. The CDR3 loop reads CSVVVALNTEAFF. In nucleotides, the CDR3 is TGCAGCGTTGTGGTGGCCTTGAACACTGAAGCTTTCTTT.

The chain joins TRBV4-2 to TRBJ2-4; the match to TRBD2 covers 10 bases. The germline V gene has CDR1 LGHNA and CDR2 YNFKEQ. This CDR3 is built from 17 residues. V lost 7 bases, J lost 7 bases, and 16 bases stayed unmatched. The CDR3 coding sequence is TGTGCCAGCACCCCAGCGCGGCTAGCGGGAGAGTGGAACATTCAGTACTTC. This translates into CASTPARLAGEWNIQYF.

The chain joins TRBV9 to TRBJ2-7; D perhaps matches TRBD2 (5 bases). The CDR3 covers 15 residues. The V end lost 0 bases, the J end lost 0 bases, and 10 bases lay between the germline ends. Germline V gives CDR1 SGDLS, CDR2 YYNGEE. For the CDR3, the DNA is TGTGCCAGCAGCGTAGGGGGAGCGAGCTCCTACGAGCAGTACTTC. Amino acid sequence: CASSVGGASSYEQYF.

This clonotype was observed a handful of times. This chain uses TRBV20-1 with TRBJ2-3; D is perhaps TRBD1 (6 bases). Germline assignment: CDR1 DFQATT and CDR2 SNEGSKA (reference sequence). There are 14 residues in the CDR3. CDR3 loop: CRAEPGHRPDTQYF. The CDR3 bases are TGCAGGGCTGAACCGGGACACCGGCCCGATACGCAGTATTTT.

The chain employs TRBV29-1 and TRBJ1-1; no reliable D call. The CDR3 has 14 amino acids. The V gene's germline CDR1 is SQVTM and CDR2 ANQGSEA. Deletions cut 3 bases from V and 4 bases from J, with 15 bases between. In DNA form, the CDR3 reads TGCAGCGTTGACGGTGAACCCTTTGCCACTGAAGCTTTCTTT. This encodes CSVDGEPFATEAFF.

This clonotype was counted between two and nine times. The V call is TRBV6-6, the J call TRBJ2-5, with 11 bases that match TRBD1. The CDR3 covers 14 residues. Germline trimming cut 6 bases from V and 5 bases from J; bases unmatched to any gene: 5. Germline lookup yields CDR1 MNHNY and CDR2 SVGAGI (reference sequence). CDR3 loop: CASRHGDRGETQYF. Here the CDR3 DNA reads TGTGCCAGCAGGCATGGGGACAGGGGGGAGACCCAGTACTTC.

This clonotype was detected a few times. This chain uses TRBV4-3 with TRBJ2-7, with 9 bases aligning to TRBD2. Germline V gene lookup returns CDR1 LGHNA and CDR2 YSLEER. V lost 6 bases, J lost 7 bases, and 16 bases stayed unmatched. There are 16 residues in the CDR3. In DNA form, the CDR3 reads TGCGCCAGCAGTGGGGGTTGGCGGGAGGGCCTGAGGGAGCAGTACTTC. Its protein is CASSGGWREGLREQYF.

This clonotype occurred a few times. CDR3 region: CASSHAGGTEAFF. CDR3 nucleotide sequence: TGTGCCAGCAGCCATGCCGGGGGAACTGAAGCTTTCTTT. The rearrangement joins TRBV14 to TRBJ1-1; maybe TRBD1 (5 bases). V lost 3 bases and J lost 5, with 10 bases in between. This CDR3 region has 13 residues. Germline CDR1 reads SGHDN; CDR2 reads FVKESK.

This clonotype came up a few times. The chain is built from TRBV2 and TRBJ2-1; 7 bases line up with TRBD2. Trimming at V came to 3 bases and at J to 8 bases, leaving 4 bases not matched to a gene. Germline V gene data show CDR1 as SNHLY and CDR2 as FYNNEI. The CDR3 loop spans 13 amino acids. The CDR3 loop reads CASSEKGRDEQFF. The CDR3 DNA reads TGTGCCAGCAGTGAGAAAGGGAGGGATGAGCAGTTCTTC. The full variable domain, in which reference TRBV2 and TRBJ2-1 provide the parts outside the CDR3, is EPEVTQTPSHQVTQMGQEVILRCVPISNHLYFYWYRQILGQKVEFLVSFYNNEISEKSEIFDDQFSVERPDGSNFTLKIRSTKLEDSAMYFCASSEKGRDEQFFGPGTRLTVL.

The chain combines TRBV15 with TRBJ1-4; maybe TRBD1 (6 bases). In germline, CDR1 is LNHNV, CDR2 YYDKDF (reference sequence). V lost 8 bases and J 8 bases, leaving 15 bases between the germline ends. The CDR3 spans 13 residues. The CDR3 loop is CATQLGQQEKLFF. DNA for the CDR3: TGTGCCACCCAACTCGGACAGCAGGAAAAACTGTTTTTT.

This rearrangement joins TRBV20-1 to TRBJ2-5; TRBD2 aligns across 11 bases. Germline V gene lookup returns CDR1 DFQATT and CDR2 SNEGSKA (reference sequence). With 3 bases clipped from V and 11 bases from J, the junction kept 17 bases outside the gene matches. The CDR3 contains 16 residues. CDR3 in amino acids: CSARDALGTSGLGQYF. DNA for the CDR3: TGCAGTGCTAGGGACGCTCTTGGGACTAGCGGACTCGGGCAGTACTTC.

This clonotype was picked up a small number of times. At one end, the junction sequence differs from germline, possibly due to a read error. The chain carries TRBV15 and TRBJ2-7; D remains unclear. The CDR3 runs to 11 residues. Germline V gene lookup returns CDR1 LNHNV and CDR2 YYDKDF (reference sequence). CDR3 in amino acids: CATSSSYKQYF. In DNA form, the CDR3 reads TGTGCCACCAGCAGTTCCTACAAGCAGTACTTC.

In this sample, this clonotype turned up a few times. The chain combines TRBV20-1 with TRBJ2-3; D not resolved. Looked up from germline, CDR1 is DFQATT and CDR2 is SNEGSKA (reference sequence). With 0 bases removed from V and 1 base from J, the gap between germline ends came to 14 bases. This CDR3 is built from 16 residues. CDR3 sequence reads: CSARDGPRSGTDTQYF. The DNA of the CDR3 is TGCAGTGCTAGAGATGGGCCGAGGAGTGGCACAGATACGCAGTATTTT.